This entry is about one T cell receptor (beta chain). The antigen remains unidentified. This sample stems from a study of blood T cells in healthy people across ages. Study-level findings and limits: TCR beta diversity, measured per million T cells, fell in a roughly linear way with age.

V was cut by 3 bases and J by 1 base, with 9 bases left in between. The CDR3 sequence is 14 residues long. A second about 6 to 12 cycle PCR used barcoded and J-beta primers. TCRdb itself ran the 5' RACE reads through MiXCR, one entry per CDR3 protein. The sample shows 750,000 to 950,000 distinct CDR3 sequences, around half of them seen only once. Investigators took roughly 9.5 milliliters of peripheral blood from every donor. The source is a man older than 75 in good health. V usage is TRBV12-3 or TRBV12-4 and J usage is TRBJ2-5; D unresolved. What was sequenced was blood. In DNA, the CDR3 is TGTGCCAGCAGTTTTCTTTCCGGCCAAGAGACCCAGTACTTC. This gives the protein CASSFLSGQETQYF.